This T cell receptor (beta chain) was found in a study of OX40 agonist ivuxolimab in advanced cancers. Study outcomes and limitations: The antigens recognized by the expanded peripheral T cells, that is their antigen specificity, were not determined.

The germline gives CDR1 SGDLS, CDR2 YYNGEE. CDR3 length equals 16 residues. With 3 bases clipped from V and 0 bases from J, the junction kept 3 bases outside the gene matches. About this clone: What it recognizes is unknown.

The data were produced by immunoSEQ multiplex PCR, yet TCRdb's version contains in-frame clones alone and is incomplete. The data show 50,000 to 65,000 clones, nearly 95% seen once. The sequence was obtained from an adult with an advanced solid tumor such as melanoma, head and neck, liver or kidney cancer. The chain carries TRBV9 and TRBJ2-2; TRBD2 matches at 9 bases. The sample consisted of CD4+ or CD8+ T cells sorted from blood, taken in a trial of the OX40 agonist ivuxolimab. Written as DNA, the CDR3 is TGTGCCAGCAGCGCGACTAGCGGCGCGAACACCGGGGAGCTGTTTTTT. Translating it yields CASSATSGANTGELFF.